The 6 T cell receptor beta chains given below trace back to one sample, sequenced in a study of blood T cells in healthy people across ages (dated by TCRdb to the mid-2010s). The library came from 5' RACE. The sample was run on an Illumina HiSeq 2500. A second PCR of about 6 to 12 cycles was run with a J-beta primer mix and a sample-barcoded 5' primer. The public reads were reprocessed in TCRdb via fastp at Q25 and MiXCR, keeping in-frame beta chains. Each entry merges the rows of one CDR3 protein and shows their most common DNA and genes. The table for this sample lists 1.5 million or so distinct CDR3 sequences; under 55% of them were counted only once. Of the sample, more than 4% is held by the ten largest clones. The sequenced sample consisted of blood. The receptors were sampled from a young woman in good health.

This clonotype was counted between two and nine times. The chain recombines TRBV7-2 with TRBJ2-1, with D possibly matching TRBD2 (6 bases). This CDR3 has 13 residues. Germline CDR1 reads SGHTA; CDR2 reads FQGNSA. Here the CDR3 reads CASGRPFANEQFF. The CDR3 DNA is TGTGCAAGCGGGCGTCCGTTCGCCAATGAGCAGTTCTTC. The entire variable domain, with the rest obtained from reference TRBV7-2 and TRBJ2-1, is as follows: GAGVSQSPSNKVTEKGKDVELRCDPISGHTALYWYRQSLGQGLEFLIYFQGNSAPDKSGLPSDRFSAERTGGSVSTLTIQRTQQEDSAVYLCASGRPFANEQFFGPGTRLTVL.

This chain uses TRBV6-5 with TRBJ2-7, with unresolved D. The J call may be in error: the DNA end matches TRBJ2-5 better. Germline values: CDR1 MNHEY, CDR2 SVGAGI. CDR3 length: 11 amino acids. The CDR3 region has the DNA TGTGCCAGAAGACGGGCGGCGACCCAGTACTTC. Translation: CARRRAATQYF.

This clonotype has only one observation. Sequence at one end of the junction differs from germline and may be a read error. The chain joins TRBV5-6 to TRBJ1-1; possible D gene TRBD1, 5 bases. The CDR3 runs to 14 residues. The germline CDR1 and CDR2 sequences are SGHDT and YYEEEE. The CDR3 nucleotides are TGTGCCAGCAGCAAAGCAGGGAGGCGCACTGGAGCTTTCTTT. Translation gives CASSKAGRRTGAFF. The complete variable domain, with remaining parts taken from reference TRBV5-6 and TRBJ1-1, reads DAGVTQSPTHLIKTRGQQVTLRCSPKSGHDTVSWYQQALGQGPQFIFQYYEEEERQRGNFPDRFSGHQFPNYSSELNVNALLLGDSALYLCASSKAGRRTGAFFGQGTRLTVV.

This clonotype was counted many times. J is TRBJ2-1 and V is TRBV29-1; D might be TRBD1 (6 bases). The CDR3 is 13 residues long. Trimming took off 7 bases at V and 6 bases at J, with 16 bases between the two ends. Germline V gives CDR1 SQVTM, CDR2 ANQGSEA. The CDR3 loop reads CSGTELISNEQFF. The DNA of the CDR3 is TGCAGCGGGACAGAGCTAATCTCCAATGAGCAGTTCTTC.

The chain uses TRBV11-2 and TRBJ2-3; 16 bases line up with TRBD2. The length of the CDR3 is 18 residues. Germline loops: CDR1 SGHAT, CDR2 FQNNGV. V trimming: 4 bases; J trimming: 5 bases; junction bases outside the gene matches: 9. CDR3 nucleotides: TGTGCCAGCAGCTCCCCTCCGGGACTAGCGGGGGGGCAAGATACGCAGTATTTT. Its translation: CASSSPPGLAGGQDTQYF.

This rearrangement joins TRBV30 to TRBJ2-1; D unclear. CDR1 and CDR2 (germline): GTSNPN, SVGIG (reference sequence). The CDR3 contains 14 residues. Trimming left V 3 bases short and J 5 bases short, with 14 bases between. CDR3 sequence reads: CAWRTLDGNNEQFF. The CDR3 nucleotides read TGTGCCTGGAGAACCCTGGACGGAAACAATGAGCAGTTCTTC.